This T cell receptor beta chain is from a study of cytomegalovirus exposure and HLA in healthy donors. The PCR contained 60 Vbeta and 13 Jbeta primers. Clones were sequenced by immunoSEQ multiplex PCR, and TCRdb holds only the in-frame ones, with some missing. Among 110,000 to 150,000 clones listed, 65% to 80% were seen once. CDR1 and CDR2 from the germline V gene are SGHRS and YFSETQ. The CDR3 length is 15 residues. J lost 2 bases, V lost 0 bases, and 2 bases had no gene match. As for this clone: Its antigen remains unidentified. Other DNA sequences in this sample translate to the same CDR3.

General study findings and limits: Across donors, most TCRs were seen rarely, yet some public ones were widespread.

V usage is TRBV5-1 and J usage is TRBJ2-1; the match to TRBD2 covers 7 bases. This TCR was recovered from a male donor in good health and CMV-seronegative. The sample taken for sequencing was PBMCs. The CDR3 spells CASSLAGLPYNEQFF. The CDR3 nucleotides are TGCGCCAGCAGCTTGGCGGGACTACCCTACAATGAGCAGTTCTTC.